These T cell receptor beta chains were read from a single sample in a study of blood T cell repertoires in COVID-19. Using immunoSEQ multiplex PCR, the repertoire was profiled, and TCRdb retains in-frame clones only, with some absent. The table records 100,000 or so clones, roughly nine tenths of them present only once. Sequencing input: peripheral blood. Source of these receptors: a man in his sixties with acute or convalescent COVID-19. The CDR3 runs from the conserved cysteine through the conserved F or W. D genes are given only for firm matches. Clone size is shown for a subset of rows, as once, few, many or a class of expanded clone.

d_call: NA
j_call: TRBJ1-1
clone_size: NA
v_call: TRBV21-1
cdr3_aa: CASSTPLNTEAFF
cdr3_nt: TGTGCCAGCAGCACTCCCTTGAACACTGAAGCTTTCTTT

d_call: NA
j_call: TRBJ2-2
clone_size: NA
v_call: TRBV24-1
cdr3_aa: CATSGPGGNTGELFF
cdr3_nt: TGTGCCACCAGTGGGCCCGGGGGTAACACCGGGGAGCTGTTTTTT

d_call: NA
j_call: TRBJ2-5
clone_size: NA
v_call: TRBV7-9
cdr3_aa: CASSSVGGQETQYF
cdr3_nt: TGTGCCAGCAGCTCGGTCGGGGGCCAAGAGACCCAGTACTTC

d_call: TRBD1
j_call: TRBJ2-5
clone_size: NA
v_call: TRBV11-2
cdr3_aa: CASRSLQGLGETQYF
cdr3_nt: TGTGCCAGCAGGTCATTACAGGGGCTTGGGGAGACCCAGTACTTC

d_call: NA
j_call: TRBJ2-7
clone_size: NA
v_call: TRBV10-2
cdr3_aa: CASSPTRAESYEQYF
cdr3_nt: TGCGCCAGCAGCCCGACTAGAGCGGAGAGCTACGAGCAGTACTTC

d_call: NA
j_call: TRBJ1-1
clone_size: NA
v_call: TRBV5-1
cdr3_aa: CASTLSGDMNTEAFF
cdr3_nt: TGCGCCAGCACCCTTTCGGGGGATATGAACACTGAAGCTTTCTTT

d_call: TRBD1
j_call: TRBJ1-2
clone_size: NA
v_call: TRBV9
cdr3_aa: CASSPGQTSRYTF
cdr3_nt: TGTGCCAGCAGCCCGGGACAGACCTCTCGCTACACCTTC

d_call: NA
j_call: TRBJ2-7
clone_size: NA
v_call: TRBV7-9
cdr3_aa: CASSLGDTSSYEQYF
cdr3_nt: TGTGCCAGCAGCTTAGGGGACACGAGCTCCTACGAGCAGTACTTC

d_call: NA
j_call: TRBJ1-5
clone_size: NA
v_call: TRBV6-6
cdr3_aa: CASSPQGPYSNQPQHF
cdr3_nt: TGTGCCAGCAGTCCTCAGGGGCCTTATAGCAATCAGCCCCAGCATTTT

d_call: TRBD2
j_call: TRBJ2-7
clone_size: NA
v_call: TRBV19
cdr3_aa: CASSFAFGTRESEQYF
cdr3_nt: TGTGCCAGTAGTTTTGCCTTCGGGACTAGAGAAAGCGAGCAGTACTTC

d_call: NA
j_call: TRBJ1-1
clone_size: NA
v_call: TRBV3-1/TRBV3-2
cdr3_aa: CAARGNTEAFF
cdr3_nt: TGTGCCGCCAGGGGTAACACTGAAGCTTTCTTT

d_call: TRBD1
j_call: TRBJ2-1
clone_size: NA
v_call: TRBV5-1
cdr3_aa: CASRKDRGAPNEQFF
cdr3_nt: TGCGCCAGCAGGAAAGACAGGGGGGCTCCCAATGAGCAGTTCTTC

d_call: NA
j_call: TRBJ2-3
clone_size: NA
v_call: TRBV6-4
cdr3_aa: CASSDSIIPSGVEAQYF
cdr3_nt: TGTGCCAGCAGTGACTCGATTATCCCCTCGGGGGTAGAGGCGCAGTATTTT

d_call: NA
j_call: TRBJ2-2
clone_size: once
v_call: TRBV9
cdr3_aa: CASGWNGELFF
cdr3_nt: TGTGCGTCGGGGTGGAACGGGGAGCTGTTTTTT

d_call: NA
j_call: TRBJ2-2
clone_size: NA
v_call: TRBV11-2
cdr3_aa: CASSIKRGTGELFF
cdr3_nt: TGTGCCAGCAGCATCAAAAGGGGAACCGGGGAGCTGTTTTTT

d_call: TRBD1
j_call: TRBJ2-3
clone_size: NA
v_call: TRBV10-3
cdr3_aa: CATISGTGVTDTQYF
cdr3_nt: TGTGCCACCATTTCCGGGACAGGGGTCACAGATACGCAGTATTTT

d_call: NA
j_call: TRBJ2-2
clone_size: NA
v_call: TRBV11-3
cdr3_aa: CASSLDSRQGLDTGELFF
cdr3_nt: TGTGCCAGCAGCTTAGATTCAAGACAAGGATTAGACACCGGGGAGCTGTTTTTT

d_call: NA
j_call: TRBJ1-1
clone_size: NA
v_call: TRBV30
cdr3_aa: CAWSVQMNTEAFF
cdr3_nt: TGTGCCTGGAGTGTACAGATGAACACTGAAGCTTTCTTT

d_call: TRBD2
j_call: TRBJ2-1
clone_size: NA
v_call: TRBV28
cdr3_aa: CASRPGLAGNEQFF
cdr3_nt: TGTGCCAGCAGGCCGGGACTAGCGGGGAATGAGCAGTTCTTC

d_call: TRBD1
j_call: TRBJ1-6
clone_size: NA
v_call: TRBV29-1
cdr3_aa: CSANKGQSNSPLHF
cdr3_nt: TGCAGCGCTAATAAGGGACAGTCTAATTCACCCCTCCACTTT

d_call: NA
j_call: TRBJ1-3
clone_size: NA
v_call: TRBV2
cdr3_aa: CASSQGRGNTIYF
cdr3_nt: TGTGCCAGCAGTCAGGGGCGCGGAAACACCATATATTTT

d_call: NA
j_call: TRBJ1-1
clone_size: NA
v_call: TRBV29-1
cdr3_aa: CSARGGQANTEAFF
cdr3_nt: TGCAGCGCCCGAGGCGGGCAGGCTAACACTGAAGCTTTCTTT

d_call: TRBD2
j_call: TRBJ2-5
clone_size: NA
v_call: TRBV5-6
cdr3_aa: CASSRPGLVETQYF
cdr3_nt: TGTGCCAGCAGCCGACCGGGACTAGTTGAGACCCAGTACTTC

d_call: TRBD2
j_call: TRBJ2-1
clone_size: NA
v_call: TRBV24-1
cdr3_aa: CATSEGTSGRAGNEQFF
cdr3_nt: TGTGCCACCAGTGAAGGGACTAGCGGGAGGGCGGGCAATGAGCAGTTCTTC

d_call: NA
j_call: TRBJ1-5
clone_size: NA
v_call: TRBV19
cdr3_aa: CASSIMAGGNQPQHF
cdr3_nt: TGTGCCAGTAGTATAATGGCAGGGGGCAATCAGCCCCAGCATTTT

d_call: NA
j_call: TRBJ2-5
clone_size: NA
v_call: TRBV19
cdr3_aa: CASSIVGGVEGTQYF
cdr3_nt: TGTGCCAGTAGTATAGTAGGGGGTGTGGAAGGGACCCAGTACTTC

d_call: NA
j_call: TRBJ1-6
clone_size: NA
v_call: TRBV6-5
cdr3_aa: CASTEGGWGNSPLHF
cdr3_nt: TGTGCCAGCACCGAGGGAGGATGGGGTAATTCACCCCTCCACTTT

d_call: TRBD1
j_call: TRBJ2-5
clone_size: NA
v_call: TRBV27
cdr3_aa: CASSPFGQGLYQETQYF
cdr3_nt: TGTGCCAGCAGTCCCTTCGGACAGGGCCTTTACCAAGAGACCCAGTACTTC

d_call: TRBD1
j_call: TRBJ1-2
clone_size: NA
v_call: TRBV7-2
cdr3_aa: CASSLAQGGQTF
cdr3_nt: TGTGCCAGCAGCTTAGCGCAGGGGGGACAGACCTTC

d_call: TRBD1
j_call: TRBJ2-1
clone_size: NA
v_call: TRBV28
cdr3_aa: CASSTWGTGDFNEQFF
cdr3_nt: TGTGCCAGCAGCACCTGGGGGACAGGGGATTTCAATGAGCAGTTCTTC

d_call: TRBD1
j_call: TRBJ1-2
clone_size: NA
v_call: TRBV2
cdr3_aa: CASYRGLEGGYTF
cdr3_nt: TGTGCCAGCTACAGGGGGTTAGAGGGTGGCTACACCTTC

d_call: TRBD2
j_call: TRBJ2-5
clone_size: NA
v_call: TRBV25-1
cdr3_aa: CASTLGTSGSQETQYF
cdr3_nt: TGTGCCAGTACCCTCGGGACTAGCGGGAGCCAAGAGACCCAGTACTTC

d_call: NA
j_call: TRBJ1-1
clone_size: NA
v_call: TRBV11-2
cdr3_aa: CASSPGGAQNTEAFF
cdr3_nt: TGTGCCAGCAGCCCCGGGGGAGCGCAGAACACTGAAGCTTTCTTT

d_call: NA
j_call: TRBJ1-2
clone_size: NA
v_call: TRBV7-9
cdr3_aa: CASSLSFRVARGSYGYTF
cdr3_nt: TGTGCCAGCAGCTTAAGTTTCCGAGTGGCCCGGGGGAGCTATGGCTACACCTTC

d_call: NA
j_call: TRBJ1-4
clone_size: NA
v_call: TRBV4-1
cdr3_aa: CASSQEAGGTNEKLFF
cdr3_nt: TGCGCCAGCAGCCAAGAGGCGGGGGGAACTAATGAAAAACTGTTTTTT

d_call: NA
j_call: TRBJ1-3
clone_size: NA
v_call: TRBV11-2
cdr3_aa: CASSLAPRSGNTIYF
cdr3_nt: TGTGCCAGCAGCTTAGCTCCTCGCTCTGGAAACACCATATATTTT

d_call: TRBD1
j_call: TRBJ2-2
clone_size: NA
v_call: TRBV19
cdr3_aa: CASSTQGTGELFF
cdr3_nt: TGTGCCAGTAGTACACAGGGGACCGGGGAGCTGTTTTTT

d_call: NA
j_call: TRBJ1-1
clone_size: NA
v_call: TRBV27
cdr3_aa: CASSSRGAEAFF
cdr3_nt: TGTGCCAGCAGTTCCCGGGGGGCTGAAGCTTTCTTT

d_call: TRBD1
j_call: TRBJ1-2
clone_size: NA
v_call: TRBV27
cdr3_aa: CASSFTGGGDGYTF
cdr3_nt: TGTGCCAGCAGTTTTACAGGGGGGGGTGATGGCTACACCTTC

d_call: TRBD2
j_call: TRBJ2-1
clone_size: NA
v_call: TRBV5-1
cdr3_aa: CASTPSRVAGPYNEQFF
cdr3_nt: TGCGCCAGCACCCCCTCGCGAGTAGCGGGGCCCTACAATGAGCAGTTCTTC

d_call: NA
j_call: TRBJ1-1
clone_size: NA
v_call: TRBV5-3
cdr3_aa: CARSQGGGDTEAFF
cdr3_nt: TGTGCCAGAAGCCAAGGAGGTGGGGACACTGAAGCTTTCTTT

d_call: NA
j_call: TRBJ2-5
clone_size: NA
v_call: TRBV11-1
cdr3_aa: CASSQGFRETQYF
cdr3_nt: TGTGCCAGCAGCCAGGGGTTCAGAGAGACCCAGTACTTC

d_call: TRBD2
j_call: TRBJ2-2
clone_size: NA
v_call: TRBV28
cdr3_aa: CAIPGLAGATGELFF
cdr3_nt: TGTGCCATCCCGGGACTAGCGGGAGCCACCGGGGAGCTGTTTTTT

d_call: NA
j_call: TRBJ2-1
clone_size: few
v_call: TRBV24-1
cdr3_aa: CATSENREQFF
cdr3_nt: TGTGCCACCAGTGAGAACAGAGAGCAGTTCTTC

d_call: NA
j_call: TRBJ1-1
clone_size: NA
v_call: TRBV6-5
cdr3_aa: CASSYGQSTGTEAFF
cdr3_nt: TGTGCCAGCAGTTACGGCCAGTCTACGGGCACTGAAGCTTTCTTT

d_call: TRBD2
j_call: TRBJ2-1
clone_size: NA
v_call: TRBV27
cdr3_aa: CASFTGVAGSGWFF
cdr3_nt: TGTGCCAGCTTCACGGGGGTAGCGGGATCGGGTTGGTTCTTC

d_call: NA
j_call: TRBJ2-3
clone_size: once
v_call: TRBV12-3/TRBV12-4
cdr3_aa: CASSLGERRTQYF
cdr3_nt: TGTGCCAGCAGTCTTGGCGAGCGCAGAACGCAGTATTTT

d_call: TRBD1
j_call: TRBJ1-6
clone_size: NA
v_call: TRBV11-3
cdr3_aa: CASSLSTGTGETNSPLHF
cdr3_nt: TGTGCCAGCAGCTTATCGACCGGGACAGGGGAGACAAATTCACCCCTCCACTTT

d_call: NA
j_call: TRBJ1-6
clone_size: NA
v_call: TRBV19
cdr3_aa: CASSGPGHLSPLHF
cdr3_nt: TGTGCCAGTAGTGGGCCGGGACACCTTTCACCCCTCCACTTT